At least ten counts were recorded for the clone carrying this T cell receptor beta chain. Its target is not known. Healthy Caucasians supplied all donations. These data originate in a study of identical twins. Notes on the study in general: Insertions were fewer in abundant cord blood beta clonotypes, whereas memory repertoires showed none of this pattern. Recombination models fit unrelated individuals' TCR alpha sharing but underestimated twins'. Zero-insertion analyses were open to partial confounding by invariant MAIT and iNKT cells.

The CDR3 sequence is 14 residues long. Germline V gene data show CDR1 as DFQATT and CDR2 as SNEGSKA (reference sequence). Trimming removed 8 bases from V and 5 bases from J, with 20 bases in between. TCRdb re-called the 5' RACE reads with MiXCR, one entry per CDR3 protein. The top ten clones hold 0.98% of a sample with hundreds of thousands of distinct CDR3 sequences, around 8.6% of them seen once. Another study also made use of these data, one on yellow fever vaccine responses in identical twins.

This TCR was recovered from a woman aged 18 to 35 in good health. Source material: PBMCs. The chain has TRBV20-1 and TRBJ2-3; unclear D gene. CDR3 in DNA: TGCAGTCCGTCCCGCCGGAGAGATGTAGATACGCAGTATTTT. This translates into CSPSRRRDVDTQYF.